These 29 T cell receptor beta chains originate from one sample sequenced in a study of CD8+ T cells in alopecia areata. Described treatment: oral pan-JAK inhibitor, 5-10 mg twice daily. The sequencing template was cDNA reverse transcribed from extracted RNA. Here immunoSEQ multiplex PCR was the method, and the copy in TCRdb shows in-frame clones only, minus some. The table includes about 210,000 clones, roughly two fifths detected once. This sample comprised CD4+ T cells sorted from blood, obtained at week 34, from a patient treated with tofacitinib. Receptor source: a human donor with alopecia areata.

This CDR3 is CASSNKFEAFF. DNA of the CDR3: TGTGCCAGCAGTAATAAATTCGAAGCTTTCTTT. The rearrangement links TRBV2 to TRBJ1-1; D gene unclear. The V end lost 5 bases, the J end lost 8 bases, and 9 bases lay between the germline ends. The CDR3 runs to 11 residues. The germline CDR1 and CDR2 sequences are SNHLY and FYNNEI.

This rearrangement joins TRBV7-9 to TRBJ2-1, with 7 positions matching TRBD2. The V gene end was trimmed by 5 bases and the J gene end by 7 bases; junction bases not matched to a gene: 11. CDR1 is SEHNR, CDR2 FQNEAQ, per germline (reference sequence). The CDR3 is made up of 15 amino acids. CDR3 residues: CASSRGGLSRNEQFF. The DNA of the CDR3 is TGTGCCAGCAGCCGCGGGGGACTTTCGAGGAATGAGCAGTTCTTC.

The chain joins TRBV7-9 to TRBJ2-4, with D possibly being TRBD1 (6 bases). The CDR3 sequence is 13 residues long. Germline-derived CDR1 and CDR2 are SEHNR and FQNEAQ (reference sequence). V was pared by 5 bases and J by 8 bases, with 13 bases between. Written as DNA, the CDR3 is TGTGCCAGCAGCCGCTATTCAGGGGACATTCAGTACTTC. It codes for CASSRYSGDIQYF.

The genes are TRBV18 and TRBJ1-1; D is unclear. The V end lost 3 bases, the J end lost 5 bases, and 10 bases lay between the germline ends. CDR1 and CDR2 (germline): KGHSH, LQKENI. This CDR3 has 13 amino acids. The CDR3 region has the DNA TGTGCCAGCTCACCGGTCTGGGGAACTGAAGCTTTCTTT. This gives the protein CASSPVWGTEAFF.

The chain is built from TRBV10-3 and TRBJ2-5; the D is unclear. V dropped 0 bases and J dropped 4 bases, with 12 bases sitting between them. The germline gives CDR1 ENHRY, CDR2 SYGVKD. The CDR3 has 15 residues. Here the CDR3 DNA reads TGTGCCATCAGTGAGTCGACGGGTGCCGCAGAGACCCAGTACTTC. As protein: CAISESTGAAETQYF.

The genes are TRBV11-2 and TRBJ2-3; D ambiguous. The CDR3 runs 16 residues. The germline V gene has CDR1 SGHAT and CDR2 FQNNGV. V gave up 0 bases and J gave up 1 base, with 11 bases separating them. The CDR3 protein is CASSLDGRSRTDTQYF. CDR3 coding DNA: TGTGCCAGCAGCTTAGATGGGCGGTCCCGCACAGATACGCAGTATTTT.

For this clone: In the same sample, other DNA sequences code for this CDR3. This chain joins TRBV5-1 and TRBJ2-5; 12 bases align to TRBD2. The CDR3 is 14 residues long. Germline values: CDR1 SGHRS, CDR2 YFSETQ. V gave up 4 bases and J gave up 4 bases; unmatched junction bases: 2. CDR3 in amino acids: CASSLGLAGETQYF. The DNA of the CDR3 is TGCGCCAGCAGCCTGGGACTAGCGGGAGAGACCCAGTACTTC. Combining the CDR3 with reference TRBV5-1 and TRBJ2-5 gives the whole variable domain KAGVTQTPRYLIKTRGQQVTLSCSPISGHRSVSWYQQTPGQGLQFLFEYFSETQRNKGNFPGRFSGRQFSNSRSEMNVSTLELGDSALYLCASSLGLAGETQYFGPGTRLLVL.

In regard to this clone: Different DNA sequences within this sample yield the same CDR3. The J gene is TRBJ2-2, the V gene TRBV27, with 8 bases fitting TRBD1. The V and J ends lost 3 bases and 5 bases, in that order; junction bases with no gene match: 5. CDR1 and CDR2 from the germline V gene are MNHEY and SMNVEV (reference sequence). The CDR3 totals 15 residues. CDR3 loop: CASSFQDRVTGELFF. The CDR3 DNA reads TGTGCCAGCAGTTTCCAGGACAGGGTGACCGGGGAGCTGTTTTTT.

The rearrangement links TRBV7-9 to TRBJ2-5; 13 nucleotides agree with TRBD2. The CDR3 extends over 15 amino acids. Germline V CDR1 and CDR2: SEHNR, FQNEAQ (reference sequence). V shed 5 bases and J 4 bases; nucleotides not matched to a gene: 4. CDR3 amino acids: CASSRGLAGVETQYF. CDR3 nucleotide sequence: TGTGCCAGCAGCCGTGGACTAGCGGGAGTAGAGACCCAGTACTTC.

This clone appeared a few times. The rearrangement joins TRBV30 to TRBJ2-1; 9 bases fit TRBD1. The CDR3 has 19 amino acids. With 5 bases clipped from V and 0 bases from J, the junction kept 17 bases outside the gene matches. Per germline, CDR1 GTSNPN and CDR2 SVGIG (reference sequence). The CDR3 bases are TGTGCCTGGGGACACGGGGACAGGGTATTGCGGGTCTCCTACAATGAGCAGTTCTTC. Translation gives CAWGHGDRVLRVSYNEQFF.

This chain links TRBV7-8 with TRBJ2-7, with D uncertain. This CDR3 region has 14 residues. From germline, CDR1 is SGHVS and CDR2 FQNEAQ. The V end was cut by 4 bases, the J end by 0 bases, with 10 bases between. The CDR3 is CASSSLPSSYEQYF. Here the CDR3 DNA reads TGTGCCAGCAGCTCTCTGCCTAGCTCCTACGAGCAGTACTTC.

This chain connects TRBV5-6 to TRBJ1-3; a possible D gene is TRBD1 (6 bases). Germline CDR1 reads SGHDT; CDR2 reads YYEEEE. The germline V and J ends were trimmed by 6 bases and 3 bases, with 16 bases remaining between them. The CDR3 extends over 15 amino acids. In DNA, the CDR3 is TGTGCCAGCATCCAGGGGAATTTGAATGGAAACACCATATATTTT. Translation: CASIQGNLNGNTIYF.

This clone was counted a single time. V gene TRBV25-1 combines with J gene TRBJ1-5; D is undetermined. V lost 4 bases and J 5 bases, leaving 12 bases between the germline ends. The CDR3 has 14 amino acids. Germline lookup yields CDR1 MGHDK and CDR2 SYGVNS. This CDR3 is CASSAFGSDQPQHF. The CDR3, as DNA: TGTGCCAGCAGTGCGTTCGGATCGGATCAGCCCCAGCATTTT.

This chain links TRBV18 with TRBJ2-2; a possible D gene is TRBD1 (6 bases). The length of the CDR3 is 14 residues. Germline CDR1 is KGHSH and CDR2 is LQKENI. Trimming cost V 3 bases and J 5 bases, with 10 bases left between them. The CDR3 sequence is CASSPSGQTGELFF. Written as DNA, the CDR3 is TGTGCCAGCTCACCCTCAGGACAGACCGGGGAGCTGTTTTTT.

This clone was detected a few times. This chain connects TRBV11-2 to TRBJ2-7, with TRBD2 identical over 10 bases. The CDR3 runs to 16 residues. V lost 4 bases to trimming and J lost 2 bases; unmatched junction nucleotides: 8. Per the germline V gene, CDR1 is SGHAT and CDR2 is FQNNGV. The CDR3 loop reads CASSSTFSGGAYEQYF. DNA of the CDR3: TGTGCCAGCAGCTCAACCTTCAGCGGGGGGGCCTACGAGCAGTACTTC.

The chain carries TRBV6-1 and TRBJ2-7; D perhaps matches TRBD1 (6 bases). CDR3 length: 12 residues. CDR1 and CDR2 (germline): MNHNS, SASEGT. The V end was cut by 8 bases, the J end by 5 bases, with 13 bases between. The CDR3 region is CASQTGPNEQYF. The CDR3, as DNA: TGTGCCAGCCAGACAGGCCCGAACGAGCAGTACTTC.

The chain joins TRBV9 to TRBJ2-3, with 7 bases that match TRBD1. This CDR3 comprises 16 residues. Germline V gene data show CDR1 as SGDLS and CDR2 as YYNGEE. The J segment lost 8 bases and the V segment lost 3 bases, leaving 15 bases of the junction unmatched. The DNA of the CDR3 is TGTGCCAGCAGCGCCAGACAGGGCCAGCACCGGGGTACGCAGTATTTT. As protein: CASSARQGQHRGTQYF.

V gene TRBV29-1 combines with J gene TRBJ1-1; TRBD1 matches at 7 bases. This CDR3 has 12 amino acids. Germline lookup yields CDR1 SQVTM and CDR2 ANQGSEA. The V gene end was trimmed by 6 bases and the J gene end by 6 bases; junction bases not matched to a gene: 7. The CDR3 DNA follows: TGCAGCGTATCGACAGGGTCGGCTGAAGCTTTCTTT. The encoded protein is CSVSTGSAEAFF.

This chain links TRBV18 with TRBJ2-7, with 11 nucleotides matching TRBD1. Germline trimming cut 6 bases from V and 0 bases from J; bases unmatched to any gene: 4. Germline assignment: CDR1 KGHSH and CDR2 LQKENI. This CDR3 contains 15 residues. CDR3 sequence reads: CASSAGTGGSYEQYF. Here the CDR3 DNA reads TGTGCCAGCTCGGCAGGGACAGGGGGCTCCTACGAGCAGTACTTC. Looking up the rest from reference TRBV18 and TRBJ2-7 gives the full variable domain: NAGVMQNPRHLVRRRGQEARLRCSPMKGHSHVYWYRQLPEEGLKFMVYLQKENIIDESGMPKERFSAEFPKEGPSILRIQQVVRGDSAAYFCASSAGTGGSYEQYFGPGTRLTVT.

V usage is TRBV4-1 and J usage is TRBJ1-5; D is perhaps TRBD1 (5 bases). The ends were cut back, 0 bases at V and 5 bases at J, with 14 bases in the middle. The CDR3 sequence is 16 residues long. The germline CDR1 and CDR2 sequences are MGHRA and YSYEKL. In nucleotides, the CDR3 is TGCGCCAGCAGCCAAGATCGTATGCTAGGGGATCAGCCCCAGCATTTT. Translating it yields CASSQDRMLGDQPQHF.

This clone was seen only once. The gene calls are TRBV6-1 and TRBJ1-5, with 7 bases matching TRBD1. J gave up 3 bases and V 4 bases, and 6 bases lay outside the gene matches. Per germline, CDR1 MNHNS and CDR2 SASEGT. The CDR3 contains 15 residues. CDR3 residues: CASSVTQGNNQPQHF. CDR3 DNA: TGTGCCAGCAGTGTGACACAGGGGAACAATCAGCCCCAGCATTTT.

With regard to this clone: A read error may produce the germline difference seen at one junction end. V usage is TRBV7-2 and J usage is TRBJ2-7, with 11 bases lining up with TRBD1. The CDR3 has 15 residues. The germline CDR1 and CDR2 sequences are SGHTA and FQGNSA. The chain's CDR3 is CASSLRTGGTGVYIF. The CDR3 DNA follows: TGTGCCAGCAGCCTCCGGACAGGGGGCACAGGGGTATATATATTC.

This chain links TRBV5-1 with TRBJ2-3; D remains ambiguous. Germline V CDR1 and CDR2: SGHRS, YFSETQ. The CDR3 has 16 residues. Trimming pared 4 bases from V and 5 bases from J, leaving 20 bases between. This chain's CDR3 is CASSLTTGLKKDTQYF. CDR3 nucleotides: TGCGCCAGCAGCCTCACCACCGGTTTGAAAAAAGATACGCAGTATTTT.

Here the CDR3 reads CASSLGQWDADTQYF. Here the CDR3 DNA reads TGTGCCAGCAGCTTAGGACAGTGGGATGCAGATACGCAGTATTTT. The chain has TRBV11-2 and TRBJ2-3; D might be TRBD1 (5 bases). In germline, CDR1 is SGHAT, CDR2 FQNNGV. This CDR3 has 15 amino acids. Trimming left V 1 base short and J 4 bases short, with 12 bases between.

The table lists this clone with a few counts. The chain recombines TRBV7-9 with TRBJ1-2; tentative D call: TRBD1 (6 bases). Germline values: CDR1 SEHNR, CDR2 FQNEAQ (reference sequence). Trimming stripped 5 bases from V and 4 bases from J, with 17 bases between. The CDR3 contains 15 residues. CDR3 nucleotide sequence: TGTGCCAGCAGCCCACTTAGGGGGAGCGGCTATGGCTACACCTTC. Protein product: CASSPLRGSGYGYTF.

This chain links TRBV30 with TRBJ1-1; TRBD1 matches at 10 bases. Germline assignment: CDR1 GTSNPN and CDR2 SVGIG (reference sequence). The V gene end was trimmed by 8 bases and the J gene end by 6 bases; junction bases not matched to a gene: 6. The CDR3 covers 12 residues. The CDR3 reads CAGDRGGAEAFF. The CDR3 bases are TGTGCCGGGGACAGGGGAGGCGCTGAAGCTTTCTTT.

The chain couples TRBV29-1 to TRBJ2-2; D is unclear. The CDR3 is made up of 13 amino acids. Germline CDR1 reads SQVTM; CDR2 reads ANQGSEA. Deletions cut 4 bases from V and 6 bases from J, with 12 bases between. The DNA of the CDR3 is TGCAGCGTTGCGGGCCGATTGTCCGGGGAGCTGTTTTTT. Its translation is CSVAGRLSGELFF.

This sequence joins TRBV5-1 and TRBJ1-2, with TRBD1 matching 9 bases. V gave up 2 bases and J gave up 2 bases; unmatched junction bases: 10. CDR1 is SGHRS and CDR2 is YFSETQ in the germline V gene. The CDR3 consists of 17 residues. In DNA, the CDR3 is TGCGCCAGCAGCTTCCGGGACAGGGTCCCCCACAACTATGGCTACACCTTC. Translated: CASSFRDRVPHNYGYTF. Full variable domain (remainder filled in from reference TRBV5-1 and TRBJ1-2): KAGVTQTPRYLIKTRGQQVTLSCSPISGHRSVSWYQQTPGQGLQFLFEYFSETQRNKGNFPGRFSGRQFSNSRSEMNVSTLELGDSALYLCASSFRDRVPHNYGYTFGSGTRLTVV.

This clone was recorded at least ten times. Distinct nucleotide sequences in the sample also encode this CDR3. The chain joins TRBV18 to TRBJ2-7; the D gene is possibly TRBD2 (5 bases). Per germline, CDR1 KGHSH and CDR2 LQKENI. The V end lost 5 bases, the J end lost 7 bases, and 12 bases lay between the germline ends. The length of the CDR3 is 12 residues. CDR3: CASSTREGEQYF. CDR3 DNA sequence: TGTGCCAGCTCAACGAGGGAAGGGGAGCAGTACTTC.